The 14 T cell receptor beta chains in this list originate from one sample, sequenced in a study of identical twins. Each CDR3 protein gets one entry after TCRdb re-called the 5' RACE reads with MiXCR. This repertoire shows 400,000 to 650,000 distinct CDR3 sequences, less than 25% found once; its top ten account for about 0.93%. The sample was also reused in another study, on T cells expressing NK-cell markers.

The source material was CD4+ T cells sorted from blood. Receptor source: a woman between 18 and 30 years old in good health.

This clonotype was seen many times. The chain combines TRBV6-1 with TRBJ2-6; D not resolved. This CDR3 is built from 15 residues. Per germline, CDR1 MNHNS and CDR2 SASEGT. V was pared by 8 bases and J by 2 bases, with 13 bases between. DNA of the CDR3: TGTGCCAGCTCGCGATCCCGGGCTGGGGCCAACGTCCTGACTTTC. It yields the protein CASSRSRAGANVLTF.

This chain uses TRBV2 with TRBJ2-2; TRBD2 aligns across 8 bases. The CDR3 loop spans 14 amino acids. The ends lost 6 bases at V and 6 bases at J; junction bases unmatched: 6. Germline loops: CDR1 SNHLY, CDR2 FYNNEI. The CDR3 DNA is TGTGCCAGCAGGAAACGGGAGGGAGCCGGGGAGCTGTTTTTT. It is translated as CASRKREGAGELFF. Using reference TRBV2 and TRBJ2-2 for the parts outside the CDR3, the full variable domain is EPEVTQTPSHQVTQMGQEVILRCVPISNHLYFYWYRQILGQKVEFLVSFYNNEISEKSEIFDDQFSVERPDGSNFTLKIRSTKLEDSAMYFCASRKREGAGELFFGEGSRLTVL.

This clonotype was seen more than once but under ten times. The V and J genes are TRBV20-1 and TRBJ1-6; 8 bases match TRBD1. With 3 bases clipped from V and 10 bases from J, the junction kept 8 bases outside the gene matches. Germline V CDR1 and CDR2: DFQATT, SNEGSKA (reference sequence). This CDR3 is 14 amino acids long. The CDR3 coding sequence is TGCAGTGCTAGTGGGACAGGAGGTAGCTCACCCCTCCACTTT. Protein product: CSASGTGGSSPLHF.

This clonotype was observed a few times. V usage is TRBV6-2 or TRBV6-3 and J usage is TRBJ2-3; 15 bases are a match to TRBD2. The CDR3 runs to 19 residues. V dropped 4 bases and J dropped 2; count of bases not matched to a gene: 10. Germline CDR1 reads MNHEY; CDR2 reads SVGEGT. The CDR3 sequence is CASSSPPGLAGGNTDTQYF. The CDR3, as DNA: TGTGCCAGCAGTTCCCCTCCGGGACTAGCGGGAGGCAACACAGATACGCAGTATTTT.

CDR3 nucleotide sequence: TGTGCCAGCAGCTTCAGGACTAGCGGGGCTTCAAGAGAGACCCAGTACTTC. It encodes CASSFRTSGASRETQYF. The gene calls are TRBV5-6 and TRBJ2-5, with 12 positions matching TRBD2. This CDR3 has 17 residues. Germline V CDR1 and CDR2: SGHDT, YYEEEE. With 2 bases clipped from V and 4 bases from J, the junction kept 9 bases outside the gene matches.

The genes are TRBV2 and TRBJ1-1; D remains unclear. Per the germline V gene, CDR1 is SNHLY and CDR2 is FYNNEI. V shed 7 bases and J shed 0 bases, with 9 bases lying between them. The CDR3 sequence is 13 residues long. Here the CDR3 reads CASNPGLNTEAFF. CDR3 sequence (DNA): TGTGCCAGCAACCCTGGGTTGAACACTGAAGCTTTCTTT.

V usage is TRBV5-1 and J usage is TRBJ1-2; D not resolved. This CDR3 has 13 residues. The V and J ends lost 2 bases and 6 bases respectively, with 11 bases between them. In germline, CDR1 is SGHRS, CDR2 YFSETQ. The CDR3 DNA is TGCGCCAGCAGCTTCGCCAGCTTGGATGGCTACACCTTC. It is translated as CASSFASLDGYTF.

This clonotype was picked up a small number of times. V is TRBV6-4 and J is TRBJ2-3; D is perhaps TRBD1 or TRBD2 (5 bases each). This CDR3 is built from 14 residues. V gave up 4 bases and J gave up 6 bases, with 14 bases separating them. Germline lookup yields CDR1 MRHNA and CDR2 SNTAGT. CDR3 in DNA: TGTGCCAGCAGTGCTCCGGGGCTCACGGATACGCAGTATTTT. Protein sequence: CASSAPGLTDTQYF.

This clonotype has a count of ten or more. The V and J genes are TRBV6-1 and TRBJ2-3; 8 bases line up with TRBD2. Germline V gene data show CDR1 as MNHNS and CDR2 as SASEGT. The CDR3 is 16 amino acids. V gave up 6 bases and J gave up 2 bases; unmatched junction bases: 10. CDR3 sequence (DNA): TGTGCCAGCAGCTCGCGGCTAGCGGGTACCACAGATACGCAGTATTTT. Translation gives CASSSRLAGTTDTQYF.

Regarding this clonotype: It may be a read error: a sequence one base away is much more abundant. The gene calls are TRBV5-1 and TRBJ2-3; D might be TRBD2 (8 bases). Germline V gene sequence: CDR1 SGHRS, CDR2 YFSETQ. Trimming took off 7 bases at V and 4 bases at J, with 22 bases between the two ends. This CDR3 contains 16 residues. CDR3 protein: CASYEGAGGGSDTQYF. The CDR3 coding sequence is TGCGCCAGCTACGAGGGGGCGGGAGGAGGCTCAGATACGCAGTATTTT.

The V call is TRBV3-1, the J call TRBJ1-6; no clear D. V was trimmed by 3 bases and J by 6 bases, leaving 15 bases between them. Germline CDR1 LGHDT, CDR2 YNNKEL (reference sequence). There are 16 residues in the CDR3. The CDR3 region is CASSQAGLSGNSPLHF. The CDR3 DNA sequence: TGTGCCAGCAGCCAGGCGGGCTTGAGTGGTAATTCACCCCTCCACTTT.

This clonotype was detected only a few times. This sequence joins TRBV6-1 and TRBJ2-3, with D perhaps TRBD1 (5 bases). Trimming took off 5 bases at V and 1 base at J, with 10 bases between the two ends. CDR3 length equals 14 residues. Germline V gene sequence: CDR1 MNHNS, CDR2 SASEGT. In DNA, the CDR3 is TGTGCCAGCAGTACCCCAGGGCGCACAGATACGCAGTATTTT. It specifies CASSTPGRTDTQYF.

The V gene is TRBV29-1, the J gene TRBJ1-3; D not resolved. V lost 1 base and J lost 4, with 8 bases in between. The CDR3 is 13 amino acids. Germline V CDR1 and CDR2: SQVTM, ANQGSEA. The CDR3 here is CSVEVDVGNTIYF. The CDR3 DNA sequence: TGCAGCGTTGAAGTGGACGTCGGAAACACCATATATTTT. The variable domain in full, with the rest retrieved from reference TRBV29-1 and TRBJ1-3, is SAVISQKPSRDICQRGTSLTIQCQVDSQVTMMFWYRQQPGQSLTLIATANQGSEATYESGFVIDKFPISRPNLTFSTLTVSNMSPEDSSIYLCSVEVDVGNTIYFGEGSWLTVV.

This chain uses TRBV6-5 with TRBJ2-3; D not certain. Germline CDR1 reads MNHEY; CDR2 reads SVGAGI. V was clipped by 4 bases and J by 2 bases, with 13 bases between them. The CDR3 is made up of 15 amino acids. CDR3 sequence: CASSSAVQNTDTQYF. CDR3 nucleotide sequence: TGTGCCAGCAGTTCTGCGGTTCAAAACACAGATACGCAGTATTTT.